Presented here are 24 T cell receptor beta chains from one specimen sequenced in a study of blood T cell repertoires in COVID-19. Measured with immunoSEQ multiplex PCR; TCRdb has only the in-frame clones, and not every one. The repertoire includes about 210,000 clones, about 80% of them detected once, and approximately 6.9% sits in the top ten. The sequencing input was peripheral blood. These receptors were obtained from a man in his sixties with acute or convalescent COVID-19.

This clone was recorded a few times. This CDR3 is CSHRDRVTDTQYF. CDR3 nucleotides: TGCAGCCACCGGGACAGGGTGACAGATACGCAGTATTTT. The genes are TRBV29-1 and TRBJ2-3, with 9 bases fitting TRBD1. After removal of 8 bases from V and 3 bases from J, the junction contained 6 bases not matched to a gene. The CDR3 covers 13 residues. The germline gives CDR1 SQVTM, CDR2 ANQGSEA.

This rearrangement joins TRBV19 to TRBJ1-1; maybe TRBD1 (6 bases). Deletions cut 4 bases from V and 4 bases from J, with 7 bases between. Germline assignment: CDR1 LNHDA and CDR2 SQIVND (reference sequence). The CDR3 is 12 amino acids. The CDR3 spells CASSTRGTEAFF. CDR3 nucleotides: TGTGCCAGTAGTACCAGGGGCACTGAAGCTTTCTTT.

The table lists this clone with a count of one. V is TRBV5-1 and J is TRBJ1-2, with 7 bases aligning to TRBD1. CDR1 is SGHRS and CDR2 is YFSETQ in the germline V gene. V lost 0 bases and J lost 11; bases outside the gene matches: 10. This CDR3 contains 14 residues. In nucleotides, the CDR3 is TGCGCCAGCAGCTTGGTGGTAGGGGGCGAGTTGTACACCTTC. Protein product: CASSLVVGGELYTF.

The V and J genes are TRBV30 and TRBJ1-3, with 7 nucleotides matching TRBD1. Germline CDR1 and CDR2: GTSNPN and SVGIG (reference sequence). The CDR3 is made up of 16 amino acids. V dropped 2 bases and J dropped 0; count of bases not matched to a gene: 7. This CDR3 is CAWSPTGQPSGNTIYF. DNA for the CDR3: TGTGCCTGGAGTCCTACGGGACAGCCCTCTGGAAACACCATATATTTT.

This clone was seen just once. The J gene is TRBJ2-7, the V gene TRBV6-1; possible D gene TRBD2, 6 bases. This CDR3 region has 17 residues. CDR1 and CDR2 from the germline V gene are MNHNS and SASEGT. V lost 4 bases and J lost 1, with 20 bases in between. The DNA for the CDR3 is TGTGCCAGCAGTGCCCGCCGTAATAGGGGAGGATCCTACGAGCAGTACTTC. Its translation: CASSARRNRGGSYEQYF.

The chain combines TRBV5-1 with TRBJ2-2; TRBD1 agrees at 8 bases. The ends lost 3 bases at V and 1 base at J; junction bases unmatched: 2. The CDR3 sequence is 15 residues long. Germline V gene lookup returns CDR1 SGHRS and CDR2 YFSETQ. The CDR3 loop is CASSWGTGNTGELFF. CDR3 bases: TGCGCCAGCAGCTGGGGGACAGGGAACACCGGGGAGCTGTTTTTT. Supplemented by reference TRBV5-1 and TRBJ2-2, the full variable domain reads KAGVTQTPRYLIKTRGQQVTLSCSPISGHRSVSWYQQTPGQGLQFLFEYFSETQRNKGNFPGRFSGRQFSNSRSEMNVSTLELGDSALYLCASSWGTGNTGELFFGEGSRLTVL.

This clone was seen only a few times. The V gene is TRBV9, the J gene TRBJ2-7; 8 positions match TRBD1. The trim removed 4 bases at V and 3 bases at J, leaving 3 bases unmatched. Germline CDR1 SGDLS, CDR2 YYNGEE. This CDR3 has 13 amino acids. CDR3 residues: CASSTGGSYEQYF. The CDR3 nucleotides read TGTGCCAGCAGCACAGGGGGGAGCTACGAGCAGTACTTC.

V and J are TRBV9 and TRBJ1-2; no reliable D call. This CDR3 contains 15 residues. Germline CDR1 SGDLS, CDR2 YYNGEE. Trimming took 3 bases from V and 0 from J, leaving 12 bases between them. CDR3: CASSARAAPNYGYTF. The CDR3 DNA reads TGTGCCAGCAGCGCCCGTGCGGCGCCTAACTATGGCTACACCTTC.

The rearrangement joins TRBV27 to TRBJ2-7; 9 positions match TRBD2. The V segment lost 2 bases and the J segment 0 bases; nucleotides outside the gene matches: 8. Germline V CDR1 and CDR2: MNHEY, SMNVEV (reference sequence). This CDR3 is 17 amino acids long. CDR3 sequence: CASSLMASGASSYEQYF. Here the CDR3 DNA reads TGTGCCAGCAGTTTAATGGCTAGCGGGGCGAGCTCCTACGAGCAGTACTTC.

The chain has TRBV6-5 and TRBJ2-7; TRBD2 agrees at 11 bases. Germline CDR1 and CDR2: MNHEY and SVGAGI. There are 14 residues in the CDR3. Unmatched junction bases numbered 1, after V lost 6 bases and J lost 0 bases. CDR3 sequence: CASRTSGSSYEQYF. In DNA, the CDR3 is TGTGCCAGCAGAACTAGCGGGAGCTCCTACGAGCAGTACTTC.

The rearrangement links TRBV4-1 to TRBJ1-3; 10 bases map to TRBD1. The CDR3 sequence is 15 residues long. In germline, CDR1 is MGHRA, CDR2 YSYEKL. The junction had 5 bases not matched to a gene; V was cut back by 3 bases and J by 6 bases. The CDR3 DNA sequence: TGCGCCAGCAGCCAGGGGGACAGGGGACCAAACACCATATATTTT. It encodes CASSQGDRGPNTIYF.

V gene TRBV27 combines with J gene TRBJ2-7; D gene ambiguous. This CDR3 is 13 amino acids long. Germline lookup yields CDR1 MNHEY and CDR2 SMNVEV (reference sequence). V was shortened by 4 bases and J by 1 base, with 8 bases between the two germline ends. DNA for the CDR3: TGTGCCAGCAGTTACCGGGTGTCCTACGAGCAGTACTTC. Encoded protein: CASSYRVSYEQYF.

This sequence joins TRBV3-1 (or the pseudogene TRBV3-2) and TRBJ2-5; 9 bases are shared with TRBD2. This CDR3 region has 14 residues. Trimming removed 8 bases from V and 3 bases from J; junction bases left unmatched: 7. Germline values: CDR1 LGHDT, CDR2 YNNKEL (reference sequence). CDR3 sequence (DNA): TGTGCCAGCGGTCTTAGCGGGAGTGAAGAGACCCAGTACTTC. Amino acids: CASGLSGSEETQYF.

V usage is TRBV3-1 (or the pseudogene TRBV3-2) and J usage is TRBJ2-2, with D perhaps TRBD2 (6 bases). The germline CDR1 and CDR2 sequences are LGHDT and YNNKEL (reference sequence). The CDR3 length is 16 residues. V was pared by 1 base and J by 4 bases, with 13 bases between. The CDR3 spells CASSQGRGEGTGELFF. The CDR3 DNA reads TGTGCCAGCAGCCAAGGGAGGGGAGAAGGCACCGGGGAGCTGTTTTTT.

V and J are TRBV4-1 and TRBJ2-3, with 9 bases fitting TRBD2. The J segment lost 4 bases and the V segment lost 1 base, leaving 6 bases of the junction unmatched. CDR1 is MGHRA and CDR2 is YSYEKL in the germline V gene. The CDR3 is 16 residues long. The CDR3 DNA reads TGCGCCAGCAGCCAAGTGGCTAGCGGGGTTTCAGATACGCAGTATTTT. Translating gives CASSQVASGVSDTQYF.

This clone was counted between two and nine times. The rearrangement uses TRBV7-3 and TRBJ1-6; D is perhaps TRBD1 (5 bases). The CDR3 has 16 amino acids. The V end was cut by 3 bases, the J end by 7 bases, with 16 bases between. Germline loops: CDR1 SGHTA, CDR2 FQGTGA. The CDR3 bases are TGTGCCAGCAGCTTGTATGGTGGGGGGGGGAATTCACCCCTCCACTTT. Translated: CASSLYGGGGNSPLHF.

This rearrangement joins TRBV9 to TRBJ1-3; D is unclear. The V gene lost 0 bases and the J gene lost 4 bases, with 11 bases spanning the gap. Germline CDR1 is SGDLS and CDR2 is YYNGEE. The length of the CDR3 is 15 residues. The chain's CDR3 is CASSVGATVGNTIYF. As DNA, the CDR3 is TGTGCCAGCAGCGTAGGGGCCACCGTGGGAAACACCATATATTTT. The complete variable domain, with remaining parts taken from reference TRBV9 and TRBJ1-3, reads DSGVTQTPKHLITATGQRVTLRCSPRSGDLSVYWYQQSLDQGLQFLIQYYNGEERAKGNILERFSAQQFPDLHSELNLSSLELGDSALYFCASSVGATVGNTIYFGEGSWLTVV.

Only a few counts were recorded for this clone. The gene calls are TRBV5-1 and TRBJ2-1; TRBD2 aligns across 11 bases. Trimming removed 5 bases from V and 6 bases from J; junction bases left unmatched: 10. The CDR3 extends over 16 amino acids. CDR1 and CDR2 from the germline V gene are SGHRS and YFSETQ. CDR3 sequence: CASRPDLAGGRNEQFF. CDR3 nucleotides: TGCGCCAGCAGACCTGATCTAGCGGGAGGCCGCAATGAGCAGTTCTTC.

The chain joins TRBV5-6 to TRBJ2-7; 7 nucleotides line up with TRBD2. CDR1 and CDR2 (germline): SGHDT, YYEEEE. V lost 0 bases and J lost 2; bases outside the gene matches: 5. The CDR3 contains 15 residues. CDR3 in amino acids: CASSLGLAVTYEQYF. The CDR3 DNA sequence: TGTGCCAGCAGCTTGGGCCTAGCGGTTACCTACGAGCAGTACTTC. Using reference TRBV5-6 and TRBJ2-7 for the parts outside the CDR3, the full variable domain is DAGVTQSPTHLIKTRGQQVTLRCSPKSGHDTVSWYQQALGQGPQFIFQYYEEEERQRGNFPDRFSGHQFPNYSSELNVNALLLGDSALYLCASSLGLAVTYEQYFGPGTRLTVT.

The rearrangement joins TRBV7-3 to TRBJ2-1, with TRBD1 as a possible D gene (6 bases). The CDR3 has 15 amino acids. V shed 5 bases and J shed 1 base, with 12 bases lying between them. CDR1 is SGHTA, CDR2 FQGTGA, per germline. The DNA for the CDR3 is TGTGCCAGCAGCGAAGGGACATATTCCTACAATGAGCAGTTCTTC. Protein sequence: CASSEGTYSYNEQFF.

This clone showed up just once. V usage is TRBV6-5 and J usage is TRBJ2-5; D gene unclear. The length of the CDR3 is 14 residues. The ends were cut back, 3 bases at V and 2 bases at J, with 10 bases in the middle. CDR1 is MNHEY, CDR2 SVGAGI, per germline. CDR3 residues: CASSYLGYQETQYF. CDR3 nucleotide sequence: TGTGCCAGCAGTTATCTGGGCTATCAAGAGACCCAGTACTTC.

This chain uses TRBV11-2 with TRBJ2-2; tentative D call: TRBD1 (6 bases). The germline V gene has CDR1 SGHAT and CDR2 FQNNGV. V lost 4 bases and J lost 0, with 12 bases in between. The CDR3 has 16 residues. In nucleotides, the CDR3 is TGTGCCAGCAGCTCCCAGACAGGAGCGAACACCGGGGAGCTGTTTTTT. Translation: CASSSQTGANTGELFF.

The V call is TRBV5-1, the J call TRBJ2-2; D unresolved. V lost 6 bases and J lost 2, with 5 bases in between. The CDR3 sequence is 12 residues long. Germline CDR1 reads SGHRS; CDR2 reads YFSETQ. CDR3 region: CASTQNTGELFF. The CDR3 DNA is TGCGCCAGCACCCAAAACACCGGGGAGCTGTTTTTT. Full variable domain (remainder filled in from reference TRBV5-1 and TRBJ2-2): KAGVTQTPRYLIKTRGQQVTLSCSPISGHRSVSWYQQTPGQGLQFLFEYFSETQRNKGNFPGRFSGRQFSNSRSEMNVSTLELGDSALYLCASTQNTGELFFGEGSRLTVL.

The chain carries TRBV3-1 (or the pseudogene TRBV3-2) and TRBJ2-1; D possibly corresponds to TRBD2 (5 bases). V was shortened by 6 bases and J by 6 bases, with 12 bases between the two germline ends. CDR1 is LGHDT and CDR2 is YNNKEL in the germline V gene (reference sequence). This CDR3 is built from 13 residues. This chain's CDR3 is CASRATSFNEQFF. The CDR3 DNA is TGTGCCAGCAGGGCAACTAGTTTCAATGAGCAGTTCTTC.